Below are 32 T cell receptor beta chains sequenced from a single sample in a study of blood T cell repertoires in COVID-19. Profiling relied on immunoSEQ multiplex PCR, and the TCRdb table lists in-frame clones only, not all of them. The table records hundreds of thousands of clones, around 90% of them present only once. The sequenced sample was PBMCs or T cells enriched from blood (not recorded which). These receptors all come from a woman aged 50 to 60 who had recovered from COVID-19.

This chain uses TRBV6-5 with TRBJ1-2, with TRBD1 matching over 9 bases. Losses at the gene ends were 0 bases for V and 7 bases for J; bases not matched to a gene: 6. CDR3 length: 15 residues. The germline V gene encodes CDR1 MNHEY and CDR2 SVGAGI. The CDR3 bases are TGTGCCAGCAGTTACTCGATGGTGACAGGGGGTGGCTACACCTTC. Translating it yields CASSYSMVTGGGYTF.

This chain connects TRBV18 to TRBJ1-1, with 8 bases lining up with TRBD1. Germline lookup yields CDR1 KGHSH and CDR2 LQKENI. This CDR3 contains 14 residues. The trim removed 6 bases at V and 0 bases at J, leaving 3 bases unmatched. The CDR3 reads CASSWTGLNTEAFF. CDR3 coding DNA: TGTGCCAGCTCCTGGACAGGGCTGAACACTGAAGCTTTCTTT.

This chain uses TRBV7-3 with TRBJ2-3; 7 nucleotides agree with TRBD2. This CDR3 comprises 15 residues. J was trimmed by 7 bases and V by 2 bases; bases with no gene match: 9. Germline assignment: CDR1 SGHTA and CDR2 FQGTGA. CDR3 protein: CASSLEGGSGYTQYF. For the CDR3, the DNA is TGTGCCAGCAGCTTAGAAGGCGGGAGTGGATATACGCAGTATTTT.

V is TRBV6-5 and J is TRBJ2-7; D is unclear. The CDR3 runs to 12 residues. V was pared by 9 bases and J by 6 bases, with 15 bases between. CDR1 is MNHEY and CDR2 is SVGAGI in the germline V gene. The CDR3 loop reads CARALFTPEQYF. DNA of the CDR3: TGTGCCAGGGCCCTCTTCACGCCCGAGCAGTACTTC.

This chain uses TRBV6-4 with TRBJ2-5; TRBD2 aligns across 11 bases. The CDR3 runs 15 residues. The ends lost 5 bases at V and 4 bases at J; junction bases unmatched: 6. Looked up from germline, CDR1 is MRHNA and CDR2 is SNTAGT. The DNA of the CDR3 is TGTGCCAGCAGTCCCACTAGCGGGAGAGGAGAGACCCAGTACTTC. This codes for CASSPTSGRGETQYF.

The chain has TRBV28 and TRBJ1-1; D is uncertain. V was cut by 4 bases and J by 8 bases, with 11 bases left in between. The CDR3 totals 12 residues. In germline, CDR1 is MDHEN, CDR2 SYDVKM. The CDR3 DNA is TGTGCCAGCAGTTCTAGGCCGGGGGAAGCTTTCTTT. It is translated as CASSSRPGEAFF. The full variable domain, in which reference TRBV28 and TRBJ1-1 provide the parts outside the CDR3, is DVKVTQSSRYLVKRTGEKVFLECVQDMDHENMFWYRQDPGLGLRLIYFSYDVKMKEKGDIPEGYSVSREKKERFSLILESASTNQTSMYLCASSSRPGEAFFGQGTRLTVV.

This rearrangement joins TRBV9 to TRBJ2-7; 8 nucleotides line up with TRBD1. CDR3 length: 14 amino acids. The junction had 2 bases not matched to a gene; V was cut back by 0 bases and J by 3 bases. Germline CDR1 SGDLS, CDR2 YYNGEE. CDR3 bases: TGTGCCAGCAGCGTAGGAGGACAGGGCTACGAGCAGTACTTC. Amino acid sequence: CASSVGGQGYEQYF. The full variable domain, completed using reference TRBV9 and TRBJ2-7, is DSGVTQTPKHLITATGQRVTLRCSPRSGDLSVYWYQQSLDQGLQFLIQYYNGEERAKGNILERFSAQQFPDLHSELNLSSLELGDSALYFCASSVGGQGYEQYFGPGTRLTVT.

This rearrangement joins TRBV27 to TRBJ1-1; no definite D call. The V gene's germline CDR1 is MNHEY and CDR2 SMNVEV (reference sequence). Trimming took 1 base from V and 1 from J, leaving 10 bases between them. The CDR3 is 15 amino acids. The CDR3 reads CASSLLSNRNTEAFF. The CDR3 region has the DNA TGTGCCAGCAGTTTATTATCGAATAGGAACACTGAAGCTTTCTTT.

V and J are TRBV20-1 and TRBJ1-1; 8 positions match TRBD1. CDR3 length equals 11 residues. CDR1 and CDR2 (germline): DFQATT, SNEGSKA (reference sequence). J was trimmed by 10 bases and V by 5 bases; bases with no gene match: 6. This CDR3 is CSAQGAEGAFF. Here the CDR3 DNA reads TGCAGTGCTCAGGGGGCCGAGGGAGCTTTCTTT.

The DNA of the CDR3 is TGTGCTAGTGGTTTGGCCCTCACGGGGAATGGCTACACCTTC. It yields the protein CASGLALTGNGYTF. The chain recombines TRBV12-5 with TRBJ1-2; D uncertain. CDR3 length: 14 amino acids. CDR1 is LGHNT and CDR2 is FRNRAP in the germline V gene. V lost 1 base to trimming and J lost 6 bases, with 12 bases between them.

J is TRBJ2-5 and V is TRBV5-4; 8 nucleotides agree with TRBD1. The CDR3 contains 16 residues. Germline CDR1 and CDR2: SGHNT and YYREEE (reference sequence). V trimming: 2 bases; J trimming: 1 base; junction bases outside the gene matches: 7. CDR3 DNA: TGTGCCAGCAGCTTTCCAGGGGGCCAACCCCAAGAGACCCAGTACTTC. It codes for CASSFPGGQPQETQYF.

This chain links TRBV28 with TRBJ1-6, with 8 positions matching TRBD1. J gave up 6 bases and V 6 bases, and 7 bases lay outside the gene matches. Looked up from germline, CDR1 is MDHEN and CDR2 is SYDVKM. The CDR3 has 15 amino acids. This chain's CDR3 is CASRHRTGLNSPLHF. CDR3 DNA sequence: TGTGCCAGCAGACACCGGACAGGGCTTAATTCACCCCTCCACTTT.

The chain uses TRBV12-3 or TRBV12-4 and TRBJ2-3, with 7 bases identical to TRBD1. Germline trimming cut 4 bases from V and 5 bases from J; bases unmatched to any gene: 3. The CDR3 length is 13 residues. CDR3 in amino acids: CASSSRDRDTQYF. The CDR3 DNA sequence: TGTGCCAGCAGTTCCCGGGACAGAGATACGCAGTATTTT.

With respect to this clone: Different DNA sequences within this sample yield the same CDR3. V usage is TRBV19 and J usage is TRBJ2-1, with 8 bases matching TRBD2. The CDR3 runs 15 residues. Germline values: CDR1 LNHDA, CDR2 SQIVND (reference sequence). With V trimmed by 4 bases and J by 1 base, 3 bases remained unmatched. CDR3: CASSTTSGSYNEQFF. DNA for the CDR3: TGTGCCAGTAGTACAACTAGCGGTTCCTACAATGAGCAGTTCTTC.

This chain uses TRBV12-3 or TRBV12-4 with TRBJ2-2, with no clear D. The V and J ends lost 2 bases and 6 bases respectively, with 7 bases between them. The CDR3 is made up of 13 amino acids. CDR3 residues: CASSLPLSGELFF. CDR3 nucleotides: TGTGCCAGCAGTTTACCCCTTTCCGGGGAGCTGTTTTTT.

The rearrangement uses TRBV30 and TRBJ1-6; perhaps TRBD1 as D (5 bases). CDR1 is GTSNPN, CDR2 SVGIG, per germline (reference sequence). The CDR3 covers 14 residues. Trimming took off 8 bases at V and 7 bases at J, with 18 bases between the two ends. CDR3 sequence: CAHMSEGRNSPLHF. The CDR3 nucleotides are TGTGCCCACATGAGCGAGGGGAGGAATTCACCCCTCCACTTT.

V and J are TRBV28 and TRBJ1-1; no clear D gene. The germline V gene has CDR1 MDHEN and CDR2 SYDVKM. The CDR3 is 14 amino acids. Trimming took off 6 bases at V and 3 bases at J, with 14 bases between the two ends. In DNA, the CDR3 is TGTGCCAGCAGAACACTATCAGCAGACACTGAAGCTTTCTTT. It is translated as CASRTLSADTEAFF.

In the case of this clone: The sample contains more than one DNA sequence encoding this CDR3. The rearrangement links TRBV10-3 to TRBJ1-1; D not certain. The length of the CDR3 is 13 residues. CDR1 and CDR2 (germline): ENHRY, SYGVKD. Trimming left V 6 bases short and J 4 bases short, with 12 bases between. The CDR3 coding sequence is TGTGCCATCAGCGGTACGGGAGGCACTGAAGCTTTCTTT. Translation: CAISGTGGTEAFF.

This clone showed up just once. The V and J genes are TRBV28 and TRBJ2-1; TRBD2 matches at 12 bases. The ends lost 1 base at V and 7 bases at J; junction bases unmatched: 14. CDR3 length equals 19 residues. Germline V CDR1 and CDR2: MDHEN, SYDVKM. The CDR3 nucleotides are TGTGCCAGCAGTTTATCTTGGACTAGCGGGGACGTCGCCCCGAATGAGCAGTTCTTC. Protein: CASSLSWTSGDVAPNEQFF. The variable domain in full, completed from reference TRBV28 and TRBJ2-1, reads DVKVTQSSRYLVKRTGEKVFLECVQDMDHENMFWYRQDPGLGLRLIYFSYDVKMKEKGDIPEGYSVSREKKERFSLILESASTNQTSMYLCASSLSWTSGDVAPNEQFFGPGTRLTVL.

CDR3 DNA: TGTGCCAGCAGCTTCAGGACAGGGGGCTTTTACAATGAGCAGTTCTTC. It codes for CASSFRTGGFYNEQFF. The chain uses TRBV7-2 and TRBJ2-1, with TRBD1 matching 11 bases. From germline, CDR1 is SGHTA and CDR2 FQGNSA. The CDR3 runs to 16 residues. Losses at the gene ends were 3 bases for V and 4 bases for J; bases not matched to a gene: 5. Supplemented by reference TRBV7-2 and TRBJ2-1, the full variable domain reads GAGVSQSPSNKVTEKGKDVELRCDPISGHTALYWYRQSLGQGLEFLIYFQGNSAPDKSGLPSDRFSAERTGGSVSTLTIQRTQQEDSAVYLCASSFRTGGFYNEQFFGPGTRLTVL.

For this clone: The sample has other DNA sequences that encode this CDR3 too. This rearrangement joins TRBV27 to TRBJ2-5, with no clear D. The length of the CDR3 is 13 residues. The germline V and J ends were trimmed by 11 bases and 0 bases, with 13 bases remaining between them. The V gene's germline CDR1 is MNHEY and CDR2 SMNVEV (reference sequence). CDR3 DNA sequence: TGTGCCTCACGGAGAGATTACCAAGAGACCCAGTACTTC. It specifies CASRRDYQETQYF.

The chain uses TRBV3-1 (or the pseudogene TRBV3-2) and TRBJ1-1; D unclear. CDR1 LGHDT and CDR2 YNNKEL come from the germline V gene (reference sequence). The ends were cut back, 8 bases at V and 1 base at J, with 11 bases in the middle. The CDR3 extends over 13 amino acids. CDR3 protein: CASGPLSNTEAFF. The CDR3 coding sequence is TGTGCCAGCGGCCCTTTATCGAACACTGAAGCTTTCTTT.

This chain uses TRBV7-2 with TRBJ1-5, with 9 positions matching TRBD1. CDR1 is SGHTA and CDR2 is FQGNSA in the germline V gene. Germline trimming cut 4 bases from V and 5 bases from J; bases unmatched to any gene: 3. This CDR3 contains 14 residues. CDR3 protein: CASSWGQGDQPQHF. DNA of the CDR3: TGTGCCAGCAGCTGGGGACAGGGCGATCAGCCCCAGCATTTT.

V gene TRBV19 combines with J gene TRBJ2-5, with 11 nucleotides matching TRBD2. Per the germline V gene, CDR1 is LNHDA and CDR2 is SQIVND (reference sequence). CDR3 length: 14 residues. The junction had 4 bases not matched to a gene; V was cut back by 5 bases and J by 5 bases. The CDR3 loop is CASSEGLAGETQYF. CDR3 coding DNA: TGTGCCAGTAGTGAAGGACTAGCGGGTGAGACCCAGTACTTC.

V and J are TRBV2 and TRBJ2-3; TRBD2 might be the D (5 bases). The germline gives CDR1 SNHLY, CDR2 FYNNEI. The V gene lost 7 bases and the J gene lost 4 bases, with 18 bases spanning the gap. CDR3 size: 15 residues. CDR3 DNA: TGTGCCAGCAAGGAGGAGCAGTCTAGTGCAGATACGCAGTATTTT. Translating gives CASKEEQSSADTQYF.

V and J are TRBV28 and TRBJ1-5; no clear D. V was clipped by 5 bases and J by 1 base, with 12 bases between them. The CDR3 contains 15 residues. Germline loops: CDR1 MDHEN, CDR2 SYDVKM. The DNA for the CDR3 is TGTGCCAGCAGTCTTACAGTTTTCAGCAATCAGCCCCAGCATTTT. This encodes CASSLTVFSNQPQHF.

This rearrangement joins TRBV5-5 to TRBJ2-3, with D possibly TRBD2 on 6 matching bases. Germline loops: CDR1 SGHKS, CDR2 YYEKEE (reference sequence). The CDR3 sequence is 16 residues long. V gave up 4 bases and J gave up 2 bases, with 17 bases separating them. CDR3 DNA: TGTGCCAGCAGCCAACCCCCGGGACTGCTCACAGATACGCAGTATTTT. Protein product: CASSQPPGLLTDTQYF.

The CDR3 coding sequence is TGTGCCAGCAGCTTACTAGACGGCGATACGCAGTATTTT. Translation gives CASSLLDGDTQYF. The chain has TRBV5-6 and TRBJ2-3; tentatively, D is TRBD2 (5 bases). The germline V gene has CDR1 SGHDT and CDR2 YYEEEE. V was pared by 2 bases and J by 6 bases, with 10 bases between. The CDR3 is made up of 13 amino acids.

The chain carries TRBV2 and TRBJ2-1; a weak D match, TRBD1 (6 bases). This CDR3 has 12 amino acids. V gave up 6 bases and J gave up 10 bases, with 13 bases separating them. Germline CDR1 and CDR2: SNHLY and FYNNEI. For the CDR3, the DNA is TGTGCCAGCAGGGGCGAGAGGGGGGAGCAGTTCTTC. Translating it yields CASRGERGEQFF.

This clone was observed at least ten times. The CDR3, as DNA: TGTGCCAGTAGCGAGGGACAGGTTTACAATGAGCAGTTCTTC. This codes for CASSEGQVYNEQFF. The rearrangement uses TRBV19 and TRBJ2-1; 8 bases agree with TRBD1. Germline V gives CDR1 LNHDA, CDR2 SQIVND (reference sequence). The CDR3 sequence is 14 residues long. Trimming at V came to 6 bases and at J to 4 bases, leaving 5 bases not matched to a gene.

The chain employs TRBV2 and TRBJ2-1, with TRBD2 matching over 10 bases. Germline loops: CDR1 SNHLY, CDR2 FYNNEI. CDR3 size: 14 residues. Losses at the gene ends were 4 bases for V and 5 bases for J; bases not matched to a gene: 2. CDR3 sequence reads: CASSGTSGHNEQFF. The CDR3 region has the DNA TGTGCCAGCAGTGGGACTAGCGGACACAATGAGCAGTTCTTC.

J is TRBJ1-1 and V is TRBV14, with D hard to call. Deletions cut 3 bases from V and 2 bases from J, with 7 bases between. Germline CDR1 and CDR2: SGHDN and FVKESK. The CDR3 totals 13 residues. CDR3 nucleotides: TGTGCCAGCAGCCAGATCAGAAACACTGAAGCTTTCTTT. Translated: CASSQIRNTEAFF.